This T cell receptor (beta chain) was sequenced in a study of blood T cell repertoires in COVID-19. Data came from immunoSEQ multiplex PCR; TCRdb stores just in-frame clones and leaves some out. The sample has 130,000 or so clones, roughly four fifths seen once. Clinical history reported by participants formed the basis on which cohorts were assigned. Donors of Cohort 3 who recovered were those that had two negative PCRs, clearance, or symptom resolution. The V and J ends lost 3 bases and 0 bases respectively, with 9 bases between them. The germline V gene has CDR1 KGHSH and CDR2 LQKENI. CDR3 length: 15 amino acids.

Sequencing was performed on PBMCs or T cells enriched from blood (not recorded which). The clonotype comes from a young man who had recovered from COVID-19. The rearrangement uses TRBV18 and TRBJ1-3; no clear D. CDR3 residues: CASSPLGSSGNTIYF. The CDR3 DNA reads TGTGCCAGCTCACCGTTGGGGAGCTCTGGAAACACCATATATTTT. Combining the CDR3 with reference TRBV18 and TRBJ1-3 gives the whole variable domain NAGVMQNPRHLVRRRGQEARLRCSPMKGHSHVYWYRQLPEEGLKFMVYLQKENIIDESGMPKERFSAEFPKEGPSILRIQQVVRGDSAAYFCASSPLGSSGNTIYFGEGSWLTVV.